This T cell receptor beta chain derives from a study of blood T cell repertoires in COVID-19. Study overall: Both acute and convalescent COVID-19 samples were obtained from the United States, Italy and Spain. Sources were T cells, B-cell-depleted T cells, or PBMCs; the material itself was cDNA or gDNA.

Original analysis: For nucleated cells, counts were estimated from reference gene primer amplification. Sequenced by immunoSEQ multiplex PCR; TCRdb stores in-frame clones only, minus some. The D gene and trimming were derived from the DNA, and the V and J assignments and clone size from that table. The repertoire consists of 60,000 to 85,000 clones, with 60% to 80% occurring once and the leading ten covering approximately 12%. The sample comprised peripheral blood. This receptor was obtained from a human donor in a cohort sampled during active COVID-19.

The CDR3 is CASSPDRVEGANVLTF. The CDR3 DNA sequence: TGTGCCAGCTCACCTGACAGGGTGGAAGGGGCCAACGTCCTGACTTTC. The V gene is TRBV18, the J gene TRBJ2-6; the match to TRBD1 covers 7 bases. CDR1 is KGHSH and CDR2 is LQKENI in the germline V gene. The CDR3 runs 16 residues. Losses at the gene ends were 3 bases for V and 4 bases for J; bases not matched to a gene: 6.